The TCR beta chain under discussion was sequenced for a study of radiotherapy plus CTLA-4 blockade in lung cancer. Study at large: Among patients, around 18% showed objective responses, and approximately 29% had disease control.

Measured with immunoSEQ multiplex PCR; TCRdb has only the in-frame clones, and not every one. The table shows tens of thousands of clones, with 80% to 90% occurring only once. With 3 bases clipped from V and 5 bases from J, the junction kept 3 bases outside the gene matches. This CDR3 is built from 13 residues. From germline, CDR1 is SGHRS and CDR2 YFSETQ. This clone came up a few times. The TCR originated in a human donor with non-small cell lung cancer whose response to radiotherapy plus ipilimumab could not be evaluated. The chain links TRBV5-1 to TRBJ2-5, with 8 bases lining up with TRBD2. Sequenced material: peripheral blood, taken from a patient treated with radiotherapy plus ipilimumab. The CDR3 here is CASSYPGGETQYF. CDR3 nucleotide sequence: TGCGCCAGCAGCTACCCGGGAGGGGAGACCCAGTACTTC.